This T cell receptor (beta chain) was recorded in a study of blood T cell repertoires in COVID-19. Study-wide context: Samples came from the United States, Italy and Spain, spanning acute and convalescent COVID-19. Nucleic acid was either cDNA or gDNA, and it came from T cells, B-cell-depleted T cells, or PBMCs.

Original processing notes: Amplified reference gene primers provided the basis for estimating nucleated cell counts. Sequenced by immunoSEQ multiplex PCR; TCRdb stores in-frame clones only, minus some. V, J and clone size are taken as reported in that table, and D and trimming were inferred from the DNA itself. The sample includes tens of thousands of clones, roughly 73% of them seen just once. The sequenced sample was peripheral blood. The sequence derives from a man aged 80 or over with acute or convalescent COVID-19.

CDR3 in DNA: TGTGCCAGCAGCATCCTAAGAGCCGGGGAGCTGTTTTTT. It is translated as CASSILRAGELFF. The chain couples TRBV11-1 to TRBJ2-2; no firm D call. V was pared by 5 bases and J by 6 bases, with 10 bases between. This CDR3 is 13 amino acids long. The germline V gene encodes CDR1 SGHAT and CDR2 FQDESV (reference sequence).